This TCR beta chain comes out of a study of T cell changes during pregnancy in multiple sclerosis. The germline CDR1 and CDR2 sequences are SGHNT and YYREEE (reference sequence). The germline V and J ends were trimmed by 5 bases and 6 bases, with 17 bases remaining between them. The CDR3 sequence is 14 residues long. Sequenced by immunoSEQ multiplex PCR; TCRdb stores in-frame clones only, minus some. The sample holds 35,000 to 45,000 clones; approximately 93% are singletons and the top ten take approximately 8.3%. J is TRBJ1-2 and V is TRBV5-4; maybe TRBD1 (5 bases). Sequences were derived from CD8+ T cells from peripheral blood mononuclear cells, sampled in the third trimester of pregnancy. The sequence derives from a female donor with multiple sclerosis, enrolled in a pregnancy study. The CDR3: CASSYQGGQNGYTF. The CDR3, as DNA: TGTGCCAGCAGTTACCAGGGTGGGCAAAATGGCTACACCTTC.